This TCR beta chain appears in the sequencing data of a study of beta chain features in type 1 diabetes. Study-level findings and limits: Type 1 diabetes patients showed fewer insertions and more deletions at VDJ junctions. Since sequencing was performed on cDNA, cells with high TCR expression could be over-represented.

About this clone itself: Its antigen is undetermined.

Averaging approximately 110 mL, one heparinised blood draw came from each individual donor. Germline V lookup: CDR1 SGDLS, CDR2 YYNGEE. CDR3 length: 15 amino acids. The junction had 9 bases not matched to a gene; V was cut back by 3 bases and J by 8 bases. Sequenced material consisted of expressed TCRB transcripts (all of the isolated RNA was reverse transcribed). Clones were sequenced by immunoSEQ multiplex PCR, and TCRdb holds only the in-frame ones, with some missing. The table includes around 140,000 clones, 9% to 10% detected once. This receptor was identified in a woman aged 40-49 years in good health. The gene calls are TRBV9 and TRBJ2-1; 9 bases fit TRBD2. Sample: central memory CD4+ T cells from blood. CDR3 region: CASSATGTSKHEQFF. Written as DNA, the CDR3 is TGTGCCAGCAGCGCCACCGGGACTAGCAAGCATGAGCAGTTCTTC.